This T cell receptor (beta chain) originates from a study of blood T cell repertoires in COVID-19. The V gene end was trimmed by 6 bases and the J gene end by 7 bases; junction bases not matched to a gene: 4. The CDR3 sequence is 14 residues long. Germline CDR1 reads MNHNY; CDR2 reads SVGAGI (reference sequence). The data were produced by immunoSEQ multiplex PCR, yet TCRdb's version contains in-frame clones alone and is incomplete. This table holds over 45,000 clones, approximately 82% found once. The source of this sequence is a human donor in a cohort sampled during active COVID-19. What was sequenced was peripheral blood. The V call is TRBV6-6, the J call TRBJ1-5; 12 nucleotides align to TRBD1. Here the CDR3 reads CASRGTGGIQPQHF. The CDR3 nucleotides read TGTGCCAGCAGGGGGACAGGGGGCATACAGCCCCAGCATTTT.